This T cell receptor (beta chain) is from a study of shared clonotypes between healthy human individuals. About the research overall: Each donor's CD4 naive and CD4 memory cells filled three plates apiece, CD8 naive two, and CD8 memory one. The study, taken as a whole, reports: Few donors restricted represented genetic and exposure-history diversity.

Those who donated were healthy HIV-negative adults, with no recent acute infections or vaccinations reported. CD4+ cell separation produced CD45RA+ naive and CD45RA-negative memory subsets. Trimming left V 4 bases short and J 3 bases short, with 13 bases between. This CDR3 region has 15 residues. CDR1 and CDR2 (germline): LNHDA, SQIVND (reference sequence). Turning to this clone: Its antigen is undetermined.

Measured with immunoSEQ multiplex PCR; TCRdb has only the in-frame clones, and not every one. Of approximately 940,000 clones in the sample, approximately 80% were seen once. The sequence came from a man younger than 35 in good health. Sequenced input: memory CD4+ T cells sorted from blood. Stated subset: CD45RA-negative fraction. This chain links TRBV19 with TRBJ2-1, with D maybe TRBD1 (6 bases). CDR3 DNA: TGTGCCAGTAGTAACAGGGTAGATGGCTACAATGAGCAGTTCTTC. This codes for CASSNRVDGYNEQFF.